This record concerns one TCR beta chain sequence. Preparation of TCR beta libraries was done by quantitative 5'-RACE with molecular barcodes. TCRdb re-called the 5' RACE reads through MiXCR, storing one row per CDR3 protein. The sample includes around 35,000 distinct CDR3 sequences, roughly 11% seen only once; the top ten take around 20%. The data originate from a study of CD8 T cells in ankylosing spondylitis. Trimming removed 2 bases from V and 4 bases from J, with 6 bases in between. This CDR3 region has 12 residues. CDR1 is SEHNR, CDR2 FQNEAQ, per germline (reference sequence). The V call is TRBV7-9, the J call TRBJ2-7; D is uncertain. The sample comprised synovial fluid, either unsorted or a sorted T cell fraction (not recorded which). The TCR originated in a male donor with ankylosing spondylitis. In nucleotides, the CDR3 is TGTGCCAGCAGCTTATCTTCTTACGAGCAGTACTTC. Protein: CASSLSSYEQYF.